Only a few counts were recorded for the clone carrying this TCR beta chain. Its antigen is currently unknown. Trimming removed 3 bases at V and 1 base at J, with 9 bases between. Germline V gene sequence: CDR1 KGHSH, CDR2 LQKENI. The length of the CDR3 is 14 residues. The sample originates from a study of memory CD4+ T cells and cytomegalovirus serostatus. Whole-study results and caveats: CD4+ memory repertoires contained 67 of 164 reported CMV TCRbeta sequences. CMV serostatus prediction reached median AUC approximately 0.96, or 0.89 with US-trained model.

The sort gate was single viable CD3+CD4+CD8-CD45RO+ cells for memory CD4+ T cells. Authors' data handling: Out-of-frame sequences were removed, leaving a few million distinct TCRbeta sequences. Sequenced by immunoSEQ multiplex PCR; TCRdb stores in-frame clones only, minus some. The V and J calls and clone size come from that table; D and trimming were worked out from the DNA. This sample has just over 25,000 clones, with around three quarters found just once. The sample comprised memory CD4+ T cells from blood. The V and J genes are TRBV18 and TRBJ1-1; D gene unclear. The TCR comes from an adult in good health and CMV-seronegative. In DNA, the CDR3 is TGTGCCAGCTCACCCTGGCAGGAGAACACTGAAGCTTTCTTT. Its translation is CASSPWQENTEAFF. Combining the CDR3 with reference TRBV18 and TRBJ1-1 gives the whole variable domain NAGVMQNPRHLVRRRGQEARLRCSPMKGHSHVYWYRQLPEEGLKFMVYLQKENIIDESGMPKERFSAEFPKEGPSILRIQQVVRGDSAAYFCASSPWQENTEAFFGQGTRLTVV.